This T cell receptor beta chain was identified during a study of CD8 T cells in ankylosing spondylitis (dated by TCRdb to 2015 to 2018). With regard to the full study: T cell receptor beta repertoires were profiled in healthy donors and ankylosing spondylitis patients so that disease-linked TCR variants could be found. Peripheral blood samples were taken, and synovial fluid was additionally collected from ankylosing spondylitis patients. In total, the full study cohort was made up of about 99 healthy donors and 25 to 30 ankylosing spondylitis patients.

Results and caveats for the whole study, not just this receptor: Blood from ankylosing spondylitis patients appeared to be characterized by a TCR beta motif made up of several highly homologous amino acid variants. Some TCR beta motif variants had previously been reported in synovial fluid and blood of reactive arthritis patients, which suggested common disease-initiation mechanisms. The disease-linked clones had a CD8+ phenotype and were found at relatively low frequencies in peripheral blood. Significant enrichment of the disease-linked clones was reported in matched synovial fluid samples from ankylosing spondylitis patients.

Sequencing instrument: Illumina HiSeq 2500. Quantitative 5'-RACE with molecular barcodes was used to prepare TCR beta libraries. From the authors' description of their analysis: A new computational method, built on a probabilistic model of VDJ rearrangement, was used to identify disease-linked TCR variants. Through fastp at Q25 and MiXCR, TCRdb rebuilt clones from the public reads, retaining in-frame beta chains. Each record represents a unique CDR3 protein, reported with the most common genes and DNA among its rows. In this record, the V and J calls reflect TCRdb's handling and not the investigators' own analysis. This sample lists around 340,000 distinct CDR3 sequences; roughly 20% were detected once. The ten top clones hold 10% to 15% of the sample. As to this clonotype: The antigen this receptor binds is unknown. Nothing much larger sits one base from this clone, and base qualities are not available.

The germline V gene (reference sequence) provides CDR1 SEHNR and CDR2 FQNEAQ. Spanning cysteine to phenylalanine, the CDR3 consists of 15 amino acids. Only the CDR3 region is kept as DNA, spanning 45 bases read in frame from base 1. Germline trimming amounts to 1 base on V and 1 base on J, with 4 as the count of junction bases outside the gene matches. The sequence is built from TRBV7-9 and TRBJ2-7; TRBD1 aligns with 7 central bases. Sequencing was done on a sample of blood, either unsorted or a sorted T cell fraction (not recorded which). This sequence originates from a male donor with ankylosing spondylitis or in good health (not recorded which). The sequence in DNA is TGTGCCAGCAGCTTAGGACAGGGAGATTCCTACGAGCAGTACTTC. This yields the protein CASSLGQGDSYEQYF.